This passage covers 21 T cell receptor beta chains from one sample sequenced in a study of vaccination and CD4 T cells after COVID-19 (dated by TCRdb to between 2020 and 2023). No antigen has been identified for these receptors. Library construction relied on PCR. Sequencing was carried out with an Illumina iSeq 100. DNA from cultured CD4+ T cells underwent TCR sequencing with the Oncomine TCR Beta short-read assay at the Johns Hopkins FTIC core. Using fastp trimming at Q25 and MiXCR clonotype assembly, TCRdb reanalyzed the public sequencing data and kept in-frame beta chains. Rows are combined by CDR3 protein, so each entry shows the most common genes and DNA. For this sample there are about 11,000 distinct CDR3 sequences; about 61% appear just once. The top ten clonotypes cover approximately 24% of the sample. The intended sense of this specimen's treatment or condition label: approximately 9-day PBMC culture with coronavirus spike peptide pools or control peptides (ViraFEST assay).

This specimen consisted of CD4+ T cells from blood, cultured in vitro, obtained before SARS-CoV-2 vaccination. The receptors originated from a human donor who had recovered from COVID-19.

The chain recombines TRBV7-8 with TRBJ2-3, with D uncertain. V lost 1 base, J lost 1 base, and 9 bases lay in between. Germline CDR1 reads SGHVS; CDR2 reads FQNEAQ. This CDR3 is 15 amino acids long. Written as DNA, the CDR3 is TGTGCCAGCAGCTTAGGAGGCAGACGCACAGATACGCAGTATTTT. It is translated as CASSLGGRRTDTQYF.

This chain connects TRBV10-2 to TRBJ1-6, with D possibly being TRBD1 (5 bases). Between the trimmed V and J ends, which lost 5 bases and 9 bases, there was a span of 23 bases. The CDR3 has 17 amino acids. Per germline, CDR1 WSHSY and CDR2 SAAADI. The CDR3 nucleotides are TGCGCCAGCAGTCTTACGATAGGACACGACGTTGGTTCACCCCTCCACTTT. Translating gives CASSLTIGHDVGSPLHF.

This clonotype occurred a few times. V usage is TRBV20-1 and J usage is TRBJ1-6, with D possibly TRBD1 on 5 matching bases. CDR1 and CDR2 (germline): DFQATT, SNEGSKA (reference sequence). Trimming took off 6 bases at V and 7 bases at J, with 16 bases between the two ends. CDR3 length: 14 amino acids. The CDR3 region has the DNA TGCAGTGCCACGCGGGACCCTGCCAATTCACCCCTCCACTTT. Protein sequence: CSATRDPANSPLHF.

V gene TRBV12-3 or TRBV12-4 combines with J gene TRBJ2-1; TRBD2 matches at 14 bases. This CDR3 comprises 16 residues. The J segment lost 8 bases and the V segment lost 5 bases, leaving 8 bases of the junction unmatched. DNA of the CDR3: TGTGCCAGCAGTCGGACTAGCGGGAGGATACGGGATGAGCAGTTCTTC. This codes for CASSRTSGRIRDEQFF.

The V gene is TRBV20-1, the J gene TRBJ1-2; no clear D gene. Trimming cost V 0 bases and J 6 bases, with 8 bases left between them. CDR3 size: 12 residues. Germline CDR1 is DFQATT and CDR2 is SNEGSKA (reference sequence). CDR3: CSARDQDDGYTF. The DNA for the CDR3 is TGCAGTGCTAGAGACCAAGACGATGGCTACACCTTC.

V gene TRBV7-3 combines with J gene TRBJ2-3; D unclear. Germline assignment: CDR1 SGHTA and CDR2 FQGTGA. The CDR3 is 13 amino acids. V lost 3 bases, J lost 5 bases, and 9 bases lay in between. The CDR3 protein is CASSFPGLDTQYF. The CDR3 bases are TGTGCCAGCAGCTTCCCGGGCCTAGATACGCAGTATTTT.

CDR3 protein: CASSLDRVGGELFF. DNA for the CDR3: TGTGCCAGCAGCTTGGACAGGGTAGGCGGGGAGCTGTTTTTT. The V gene is TRBV7-9, the J gene TRBJ2-2; TRBD1 matches at 8 bases. V gave up 3 bases and J gave up 7 bases; unmatched junction bases: 4. Germline loops: CDR1 SEHNR, CDR2 FQNEAQ (reference sequence). The CDR3 loop spans 14 amino acids.

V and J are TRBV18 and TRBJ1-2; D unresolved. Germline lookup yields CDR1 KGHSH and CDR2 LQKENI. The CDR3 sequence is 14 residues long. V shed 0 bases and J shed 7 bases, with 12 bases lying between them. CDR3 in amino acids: CASSPPGRVGGYTF. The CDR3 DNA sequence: TGTGCCAGCTCACCACCGGGGAGGGTTGGTGGCTACACCTTC.

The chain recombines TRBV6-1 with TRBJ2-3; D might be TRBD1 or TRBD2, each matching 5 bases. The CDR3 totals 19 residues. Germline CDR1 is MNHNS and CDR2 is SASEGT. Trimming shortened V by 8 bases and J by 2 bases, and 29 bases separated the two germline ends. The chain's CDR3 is CASPDDKAGNKDSTDTQYF. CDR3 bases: TGTGCCAGCCCCGACGACAAGGCAGGGAACAAGGACTCCACAGATACGCAGTATTTT.

For the CDR3, the DNA is TGTGCCACCAGCAGAGCGGCAGGGCGGGAGAGCTCGAACATTCAGTACTTC. It yields the protein CATSRAAGRESSNIQYF. The chain carries TRBV15 and TRBJ2-4; 7 bases fit TRBD2. This CDR3 spans 17 amino acids. The J segment lost 7 bases and the V segment lost 1 base, leaving 13 bases of the junction unmatched. Germline V gene lookup returns CDR1 LNHNV and CDR2 YYDKDF (reference sequence).

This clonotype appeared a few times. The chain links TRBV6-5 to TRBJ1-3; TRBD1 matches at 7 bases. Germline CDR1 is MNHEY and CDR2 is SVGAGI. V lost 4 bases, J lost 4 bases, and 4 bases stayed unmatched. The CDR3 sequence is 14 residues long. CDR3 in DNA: TGTGCCAGCAGTTTAGGGGGCGAAGGAAACACCATATATTTT. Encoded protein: CASSLGGEGNTIYF.

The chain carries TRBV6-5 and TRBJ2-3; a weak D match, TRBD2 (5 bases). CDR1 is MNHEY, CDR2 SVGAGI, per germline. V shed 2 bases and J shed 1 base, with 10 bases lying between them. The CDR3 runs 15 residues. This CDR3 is CASSYRGSRTDTQYF. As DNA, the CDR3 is TGTGCCAGCAGTTACCGGGGTAGTCGCACAGATACGCAGTATTTT.

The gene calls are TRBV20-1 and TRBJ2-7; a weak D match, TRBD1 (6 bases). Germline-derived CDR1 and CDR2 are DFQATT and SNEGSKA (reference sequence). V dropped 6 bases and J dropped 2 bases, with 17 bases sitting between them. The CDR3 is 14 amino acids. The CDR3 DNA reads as TGCAGTGCGCCAAGGGGGAGCGGTACCTACGAGCAGTACTTC. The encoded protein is CSAPRGSGTYEQYF.

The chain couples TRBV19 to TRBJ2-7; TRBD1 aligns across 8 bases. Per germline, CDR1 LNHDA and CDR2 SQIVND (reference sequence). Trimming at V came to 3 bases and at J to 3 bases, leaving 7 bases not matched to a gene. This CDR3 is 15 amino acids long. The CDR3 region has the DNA TGTGCCAGTAGTATCGCCCAGGGGGCGCGCTACGAGCAGTACTTC. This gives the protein CASSIAQGARYEQYF.

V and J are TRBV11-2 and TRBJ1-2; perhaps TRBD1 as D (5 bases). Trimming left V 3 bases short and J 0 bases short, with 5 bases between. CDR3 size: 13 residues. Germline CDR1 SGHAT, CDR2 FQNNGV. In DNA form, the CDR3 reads TGTGCCAGCAGCTTGGGGCCTAACTATGGCTACACCTTC. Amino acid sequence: CASSLGPNYGYTF.

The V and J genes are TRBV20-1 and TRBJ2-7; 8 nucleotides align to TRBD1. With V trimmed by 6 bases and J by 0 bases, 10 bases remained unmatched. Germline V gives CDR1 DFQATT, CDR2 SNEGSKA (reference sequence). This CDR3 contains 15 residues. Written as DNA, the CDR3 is TGCAGTGCAAGTGCAGGACAGGGCCCCTCCTACGAGCAGTACTTC. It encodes CSASAGQGPSYEQYF.

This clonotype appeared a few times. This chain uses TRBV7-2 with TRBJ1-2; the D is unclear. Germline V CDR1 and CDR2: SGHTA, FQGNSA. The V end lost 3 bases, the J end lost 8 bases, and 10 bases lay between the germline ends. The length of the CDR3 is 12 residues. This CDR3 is CASSFLISGYTF. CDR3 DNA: TGTGCCAGCAGCTTCTTGATAAGCGGCTACACCTTC.

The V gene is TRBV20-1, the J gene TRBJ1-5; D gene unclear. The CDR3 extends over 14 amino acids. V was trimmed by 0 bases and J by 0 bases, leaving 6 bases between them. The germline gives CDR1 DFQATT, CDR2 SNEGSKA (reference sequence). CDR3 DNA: TGCAGTGCTAGAGAGGACGGTAGCAATCAGCCCCAGCATTTT. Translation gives CSAREDGSNQPQHF.

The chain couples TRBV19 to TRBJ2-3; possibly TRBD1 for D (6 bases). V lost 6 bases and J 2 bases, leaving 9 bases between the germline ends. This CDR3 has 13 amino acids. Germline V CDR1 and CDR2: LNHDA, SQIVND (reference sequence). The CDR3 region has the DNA TGTGCCAGTAGGGCAGGGGTCACAGATACGCAGTATTTT. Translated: CASRAGVTDTQYF.

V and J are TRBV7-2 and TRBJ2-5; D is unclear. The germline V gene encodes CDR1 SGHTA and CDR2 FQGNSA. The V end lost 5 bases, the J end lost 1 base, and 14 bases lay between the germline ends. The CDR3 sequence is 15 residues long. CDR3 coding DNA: TGTGCCAGCAGCCTCCCTGGGAAGCTCCAAGAGACCCAGTACTTC. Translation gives CASSLPGKLQETQYF.

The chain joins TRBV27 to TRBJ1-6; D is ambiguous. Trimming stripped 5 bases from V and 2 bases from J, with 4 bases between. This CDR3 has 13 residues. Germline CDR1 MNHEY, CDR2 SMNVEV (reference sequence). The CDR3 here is CASSLTYNSPLHF. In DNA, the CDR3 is TGTGCCAGCAGTCTTACCTATAATTCACCCCTCCACTTT.